Listed here are 9 T cell receptor beta chains from one sample, sequenced in a study of cytomegalovirus exposure and HLA in healthy donors. The repertoire was sequenced with immunoSEQ multiplex PCR; TCRdb's copy has only in-frame clones and lacks some. The repertoire has more than 65,000 clones, about 96% of them found once; the top ten carry 1.3%. Material: PBMCs. The receptors come from a woman between 18 and 29 years old in good health and CMV-seronegative.

This clone came up once. V gene TRBV27 combines with J gene TRBJ1-5; D is unclear. Germline V gene sequence: CDR1 MNHEY, CDR2 SMNVEV (reference sequence). This CDR3 has 13 amino acids. V was cut by 3 bases and J by 3 bases, with 6 bases left in between. CDR3 bases: TGTGCCAGCAGTTTGAGTACCAATCAGCCCCAGCATTTT. Encoded protein: CASSLSTNQPQHF.

This chain links TRBV27 with TRBJ2-3; the match to TRBD2 covers 13 bases. CDR1 and CDR2 (germline): MNHEY, SMNVEV (reference sequence). The CDR3 covers 17 residues. J lost 1 base, V lost 3 bases, and 4 bases had no gene match. This CDR3 reads CASSLTSGRLGTDTQYF. The CDR3 nucleotides read TGTGCCAGCAGTTTGACTAGCGGGAGGCTGGGCACAGATACGCAGTATTTT.

V and J are TRBV27 and TRBJ2-3; no definite D call. The V gene's germline CDR1 is MNHEY and CDR2 SMNVEV (reference sequence). Trimming left V 6 bases short and J 1 base short, with 14 bases between. The CDR3 extends over 15 amino acids. CDR3 in amino acids: CASSHTTDGTDTQYF. The CDR3 coding sequence is TGTGCCAGCAGCCACACGACTGATGGCACAGATACGCAGTATTTT.

This chain joins TRBV4-1 and TRBJ1-2; possibly TRBD1 for D (5 bases). The CDR3 loop spans 16 amino acids. The V end lost 1 base, the J end lost 7 bases, and 19 bases lay between the germline ends. The germline V gene encodes CDR1 MGHRA and CDR2 YSYEKL. This chain's CDR3 is CASSQVGGGPLIGYTF. Written as DNA, the CDR3 is TGCGCCAGCAGCCAAGTTGGGGGGGGTCCCCTTATTGGCTACACCTTC.

V gene TRBV19 combines with J gene TRBJ1-1, with 7 bases that match TRBD1. This CDR3 is built from 16 residues. The germline V gene encodes CDR1 LNHDA and CDR2 SQIVND (reference sequence). V was pared by 1 base and J by 1 base, with 6 bases of the junction left unmatched. The CDR3 region has the DNA TGTGCCAGTAGTATAGCGACAGGGATACAGAACACTGAAGCTTTCTTT. Its protein is CASSIATGIQNTEAFF.

V and J are TRBV7-6 and TRBJ2-7, with TRBD1 matching over 10 bases. The CDR3 loop spans 18 amino acids. The V and J ends lost 5 bases and 0 bases, in that order; junction bases with no gene match: 13. The germline V gene encodes CDR1 SGHVS and CDR2 FNYEAQ. The CDR3 DNA is TGTGCCAGCAGCCCAGAATCCGGGACAGGGGTCAGCTCCTACGAGCAGTACTTC. This sequence encodes CASSPESGTGVSSYEQYF.

The J gene is TRBJ2-2, the V gene TRBV7-9; 10 bases align to TRBD2. CDR3 length: 16 amino acids. The germline gives CDR1 SEHNR, CDR2 FQNEAQ (reference sequence). Trimming at V came to 5 bases and at J to 7 bases, leaving 10 bases not matched to a gene. CDR3 coding DNA: TGTGCCAGCAGCACATACGTAGCGGGAGGAGTCGGGGAGCTGTTTTTT. Translation gives CASSTYVAGGVGELFF.

V is TRBV11-3 and J is TRBJ2-1; unclear D gene. Germline V gene lookup returns CDR1 SGHNT and CDR2 YENEEA. This CDR3 contains 15 residues. Trimming shortened V by 1 base and J by 4 bases, and 11 bases separated the two germline ends. The CDR3 loop reads CASSLGGGTYNEQFF. CDR3 DNA sequence: TGTGCCAGCAGCTTAGGCGGCGGTACTTACAATGAGCAGTTCTTC.

V is TRBV27 and J is TRBJ2-4; tentatively, D is TRBD2 (5 bases). Germline values: CDR1 MNHEY, CDR2 SMNVEV (reference sequence). The V end lost 6 bases, the J end lost 2 bases, and 8 bases lay between the germline ends. This CDR3 contains 13 residues. This CDR3 is CASSLGTKNIQYF. The DNA for the CDR3 is TGTGCCAGCAGCCTCGGGACCAAAAACATTCAGTACTTC.